The sequence of this T cell receptor (beta chain) was determined in a study of blood T cell repertoires in COVID-19. Across the study: The samples span acute and convalescent COVID-19 from the United States, Italy and Spain.

This clone was seen a single time. The CDR3 sequence is 20 residues long. Germline V lookup: CDR1 MDHEN, CDR2 SYDVKM. Losses at the gene ends were 5 bases for V and 1 base for J; bases not matched to a gene: 18. Per the original data handling: Nucleated cell number was recorded as an estimate derived from reference gene primer amplification. The repertoire was sequenced with immunoSEQ multiplex PCR; TCRdb's copy has only in-frame clones and lacks some. The DNA gave D and trimming, while V, J and clone size come from that table. The sample yields some 260,000 clones, around nine tenths seen once. This TCR came from a woman aged 40 to 49 who had recovered from COVID-19. The sample consisted of peripheral blood. V is TRBV28 and J is TRBJ1-5, with 9 bases identical to TRBD1. CDR3 sequence (DNA): TGTGCCAGCAGTAATATTAAAGGACAGGGGATTCTTGGGAGCAATCAGCCCCAGCATTTT. This sequence encodes CASSNIKGQGILGSNQPQHF.